This T cell receptor beta chain is drawn from a study of blood T cell repertoires in COVID-19. Study-wide context: The United States, Italy and Spain supplied acute and convalescent COVID-19 samples. In each case, the material was cDNA or gDNA derived from T cells, B-cell-depleted T cells, or PBMCs.

CDR1 is MNHNS and CDR2 is SASEGT in the germline V gene. Trimming took 4 bases from V and 4 from J; bases not matched to a gene: 8. This CDR3 contains 16 residues. The authors' processing: Estimation of nucleated cell counts was performed using reference gene primer amplification. Assay used: immunoSEQ multiplex PCR; TCRdb lists only in-frame clones, some missing. That table gives V, J and clone size, and the DNA gave D and trimming. The sample contains 200,000 to 250,000 clones, around 88% of which appear only once. Followed longitudinally, the Seattle patients had been enrolled during active infection.

The receptor's source is a woman between 25 and 40 years old with COVID-19, enrolled during active disease. The gene calls are TRBV6-1 and TRBJ1-4; 8 bases are shared with TRBD1. Sequencing was carried out using peripheral blood. CDR3 in amino acids: CASSGGQGEGNEKLFF. CDR3 bases: TGTGCCAGCAGTGGAGGACAGGGAGAGGGTAATGAAAAACTGTTTTTT.